These T cell receptor beta chains were read from a single sample in a study of blood T cell repertoires in COVID-19. TCRdb's table, derived via immunoSEQ multiplex PCR, lists solely in-frame clones and lacks some. The table shows 300,000 or so clones, with 70% to 90% occurring only once. The sequenced sample was peripheral blood. The receptors were gathered from a woman aged 25 to 39 who had recovered from COVID-19. Each CDR3 is given with its conserved first and last residue. The D gene is left open where the match is weak. Size is omitted from some rows. Given values are once, few, many or a class for expanded clones.

J gene,D gene,V gene,clone size,CDR3 DNA,CDR3 protein
TRBJ2-1,NA,TRBV6-1,NA,TGTGCCAGCAGTGATCCCCCAACAGGTACATACAATGAGCAGTTCTTC,CASSDPPTGTYNEQFF
TRBJ1-5,TRBD1,TRBV5-1,NA,TGCGCCAGCAGTTGGACAGGAGGCAATCAGCCCCAGCATTTT,CASSWTGGNQPQHF
TRBJ2-5,TRBD1,TRBV19,NA,TGTGCCAGTACCACACAGGGGGCCGGAGAGACCCAGTACTTC,CASTTQGAGETQYF
TRBJ1-6,NA,TRBV3-1/TRBV3-2,NA,TGTGCCAGCAGCCAAGGTGACAGAGATAATTCACCCCTCCACTTT,CASSQGDRDNSPLHF
TRBJ2-5,TRBD2,TRBV7-2,NA,TGTGCCAGCAGCGCCCGCGCGGGGGGGCAAGAGACCCAGTACTTC,CASSARAGGQETQYF
TRBJ2-7,TRBD2,TRBV5-4,once,TGTGCCAGCAGCATAGGACTAGCGGGGGGAGACGAGCAGTACTTC,CASSIGLAGGDEQYF
TRBJ1-6,NA,TRBV28,NA,TGTGCCAGCAGTTTAGGAGGGTTGGGGCACCACTTT,CASSLGGLGHHF
TRBJ1-1,TRBD1,TRBV27,NA,TGTGCCAGCAGTTTAGCACAGGGGTGGGAAGCTTTCTTT,CASSLAQGWEAFF
TRBJ2-3,TRBD1,TRBV11-3,NA,TGTGCCAGCAGCTTAGGTTCGGGACAGTCTACGCAGTATTTT,CASSLGSGQSTQYF
TRBJ1-1,NA,TRBV5-1,NA,TGCGCCAGCAGCTTGGCCCCTCCAGGGTTTGAAGCTTTCTTT,CASSLAPPGFEAFF
TRBJ2-2,NA,TRBV6-2/TRBV6-3,NA,TGTGCCAGCAGTTACCAAAGGGGGTCGAGCACCGGGGAGCTGTTTTTT,CASSYQRGSSTGELFF
TRBJ2-7,NA,TRBV19,once,TGTGCCAGTAGTATACTCGCAGGGTCCCTCTACGAGCAGTACTTC,CASSILAGSLYEQYF
TRBJ1-5,NA,TRBV4-2,NA,TGTGCCAGCAGGGGAGACCCGAGGGGCAATCAGCCCCAGCATTTT,CASRGDPRGNQPQHF
TRBJ2-1,NA,TRBV13,NA,TGTGCCAGCAGCCTGACTAGAGATGAGCAGTTCTTC,CASSLTRDEQFF
TRBJ2-7,TRBD2,TRBV5-1,NA,TGCGCCAGCAGCCCGGGACTAGCGGGGGTGACCTACGAGCAGTACTTC,CASSPGLAGVTYEQYF
TRBJ2-2,NA,TRBV6-1,NA,TGTGCCAGCAGTGAAACTACATCCCCGGGGGCCGGGGAGCTGTTTTTT,CASSETTSPGAGELFF
TRBJ2-5,TRBD2,TRBV7-7,NA,TGTGCCAGCAGCTTCCAGCGGGGGGAGCTTGAGACCCAGTACTTC,CASSFQRGELETQYF
TRBJ2-6,NA,TRBV4-3,NA,TGCGCCAGCAGCCAAGATTATCAGGGTTTATTCTCTGGGGCCAACGTCCTGACTTTC,CASSQDYQGLFSGANVLTF
TRBJ2-3,NA,TRBV9,NA,TGTGCCAGCAGCGCCCGGGACTCCGGCGCCGCGCAGTATTTT,CASSARDSGAAQYF